Below, 9 T cell receptor beta chains from the same sample are listed, as sequenced in a study of cytomegalovirus exposure and HLA in healthy donors. The PCR was carried out with 60 Vbeta primers and 13 Jbeta primers. The table came from immunoSEQ multiplex PCR; TCRdb's copy has only in-frame clones and leaves some out. The sample holds roughly 190,000 clones, roughly 73% seen once. Specimen: PBMCs. These receptors were taken from a female donor in good health and CMV-seronegative.

V usage is TRBV19 and J usage is TRBJ2-7, with 11 bases matching TRBD2. CDR3 size: 14 residues. V lost 5 bases to trimming and J lost 2 bases; unmatched junction nucleotides: 2. Germline CDR1 is LNHDA and CDR2 is SQIVND (reference sequence). CDR3 sequence (DNA): TGTGCCAGTAGTCCGACTAGCGGGGCCTACGAGCAGTACTTC. It is translated as CASSPTSGAYEQYF.

The chain recombines TRBV5-1 with TRBJ2-3; 9 positions match TRBD1. The CDR3 extends over 15 amino acids. The germline CDR1 and CDR2 sequences are SGHRS and YFSETQ. The ends lost 4 bases at V and 0 bases at J; junction bases unmatched: 3. For the CDR3, the DNA is TGCGCCAGCAGCACCGGACAGGGGAGCACAGATACGCAGTATTTT. The encoded protein is CASSTGQGSTDTQYF.

The CDR3: CASSPGYINSPLHF. DNA of the CDR3: TGTGCCAGCAGCCCGGGGTATATCAATTCACCCCTCCACTTT. This rearrangement joins TRBV11-2 to TRBJ1-6; D gene unclear. The CDR3 covers 14 residues. Deletions cut 5 bases from V and 7 bases from J, with 12 bases between. Per germline, CDR1 SGHAT and CDR2 FQNNGV.

V is TRBV9 and J is TRBJ2-5; 10 bases fit TRBD2. The CDR3 has 14 amino acids. Germline V lookup: CDR1 SGDLS, CDR2 YYNGEE. V lost 5 bases, J lost 5 bases, and 6 bases stayed unmatched. Here the CDR3 reads CASSQLAGRETQYF. The CDR3 coding sequence is TGTGCCAGCAGTCAACTAGCGGGAAGGGAGACCCAGTACTTC. Full variable domain (remainder filled in from reference TRBV9 and TRBJ2-5): DSGVTQTPKHLITATGQRVTLRCSPRSGDLSVYWYQQSLDQGLQFLIQYYNGEERAKGNILERFSAQQFPDLHSELNLSSLELGDSALYFCASSQLAGRETQYFGPGTRLLVL.

This rearrangement joins TRBV7-9 to TRBJ2-5; 9 nucleotides align to TRBD1. J gave up 5 bases and V 7 bases, and 17 bases lay outside the gene matches. CDR1 SEHNR and CDR2 FQNEAQ come from the germline V gene (reference sequence). The CDR3 is made up of 17 amino acids. In nucleotides, the CDR3 is TGTGCCAGCAACGTCCCGGGACAGGGCGAGGAGGGGGAGACCCAGTACTTC. Protein: CASNVPGQGEEGETQYF.

The chain is built from TRBV2 and TRBJ1-4; perhaps TRBD1 as D (5 bases). The CDR3 length is 14 residues. Trimming took off 8 bases at V and 4 bases at J, with 14 bases between the two ends. Germline V gives CDR1 SNHLY, CDR2 FYNNEI. DNA of the CDR3: TGTGCCAGCGAAGGAGACAGTGTTAATGAAAAACTGTTTTTT. Translation gives CASEGDSVNEKLFF.

This rearrangement joins TRBV18 to TRBJ2-3; 13 bases map to TRBD2. The V segment lost 8 bases and the J segment 4 bases; nucleotides outside the gene matches: 15. This CDR3 is built from 18 residues. The germline gives CDR1 KGHSH, CDR2 LQKENI. DNA of the CDR3: TGTGCCAGCCGGCCTACTAGCGGGGGGGCCAGTGGCGCAGATACGCAGTATTTT. The encoded protein is CASRPTSGGASGADTQYF.

The DNA of the CDR3 is TGTGCCAGCAGTCCAGGACTAGCGGGAGGCGGGACCCAGTACTTC. This translates into CASSPGLAGGGTQYF. V gene TRBV6-6 combines with J gene TRBJ2-5, with TRBD2 matching 14 bases. Germline CDR1 MNHNY, CDR2 SVGAGI (reference sequence). The CDR3 is made up of 15 amino acids. V lost 5 bases to trimming and J lost 7 bases; unmatched junction nucleotides: 6.

This sequence joins TRBV11-2 and TRBJ2-3, with 10 positions matching TRBD2. With V trimmed by 6 bases and J by 4 bases, 7 bases remained unmatched. The CDR3 is made up of 15 amino acids. Germline loops: CDR1 SGHAT, CDR2 FQNNGV. The CDR3 region has the DNA TGTGCCAGCAGTTCGCTAGCGGGAGTGGCAGATACGCAGTATTTT. Translated, it gives CASSSLAGVADTQYF.